This T cell receptor (beta chain) is from a study of OX40 agonist ivuxolimab in advanced cancers. About the study: Patients were treated with ivuxolimab, an agonistic anti-OX40 (CD134) antibody. Dosing consisted of intravenous ivuxolimab at 0.01 to 10 mg/kg every 2 weeks.

The CDR3 contains 14 residues. CDR1 and CDR2 from the germline V gene are SNHLY and FYNNEI. Unmatched junction bases numbered 4, after V lost 4 bases and J lost 2 bases. Worth noting for this clone: The target antigen is unknown.

Study-level results: The study found among the lowest clonal expansion in partial responders at 0.1-3.0 mg/kg. Dose levels from 0.1 to 3.0 mg/kg saw CD4+ and CD8+ blood T cells expand clonally by week 6.

Only in-frame clones appear in the TCRdb table, and some are missing; sequencing was by immunoSEQ multiplex PCR. This table holds about 50,000 clones, 88% found once. The TCR comes from an adult with an advanced solid tumor such as melanoma, head and neck, liver or kidney cancer. The chain has TRBV2 and TRBJ1-2, with 7 bases lining up with TRBD1. This specimen was CD4+ or CD8+ T cells sorted from blood, taken in a trial of the OX40 agonist ivuxolimab. CDR3 loop: CASSVGGRNYGYTF. The DNA of the CDR3 is TGTGCCAGCAGTGTAGGGGGCCGGAACTATGGCTACACCTTC.